These 31 T cell receptor beta chains share one sample of origin, sequenced in a study of human T cells and chemical hapten exposure. TCRdb re-derived calls from the RACE reads in MiXCR, one entry per CDR3 protein. The sample yields some 80,000 distinct CDR3 sequences, around a tenth seen once. Time point meaning: patch test 2, 6 weeks after DPC sensitization. The treatment was: therapeutic diphenylcyclopropenone sensitization with weekly scalp DPC. Sequencing was performed on whole blood, taken in connection with sensitization to the hapten diphenylcyclopropenone (DPC). The receptors shown here come from a man aged 18 to 29 with alopecia areata. Some clones in this sample may be carry-over from other donors' samples.

The genes are TRBV7-3 and TRBJ1-1; D is uncertain. From germline, CDR1 is SGHTA and CDR2 FQGTGA. V lost 3 bases and J lost 1, with 6 bases in between. The CDR3 length is 13 residues. The CDR3: CASSFEWNTEAFF. CDR3 DNA sequence: TGTGCCAGCAGCTTTGAATGGAACACTGAAGCTTTCTTT.

There are many counts of this clonotype. V is TRBV29-1 and J is TRBJ1-5, with TRBD1 as a possible D gene (5 bases). Trimming took 4 bases from V and 0 from J, leaving 7 bases between them. The CDR3 has 13 residues. CDR1 and CDR2 from the germline V gene are SQVTM and ANQGSEA. As DNA, the CDR3 is TGCAGCGTTGGACAGAATAGCAATCAGCCCCAGCATTTT. Translating gives CSVGQNSNQPQHF.

The chain joins TRBV25-1 to TRBJ2-5; a possible D gene is TRBD2 (6 bases). Germline V lookup: CDR1 MGHDK, CDR2 SYGVNS. V shed 4 bases and J shed 4 bases, with 16 bases lying between them. The CDR3 has 15 amino acids. The CDR3 loop reads CASSAGSRRGETQYF. In DNA, the CDR3 is TGTGCCAGCAGTGCGGGGTCCCGGAGGGGAGAGACCCAGTACTTC. The full variable domain, its missing parts supplied by reference TRBV25-1 and TRBJ2-5, is EADIYQTPRYLVIGTGKKITLECSQTMGHDKMYWYQQDPGMELHLIHYSYGVNSTEKGDLSSESTVSRIRTEHFPLTLESARPSHTSQYLCASSAGSRRGETQYFGPGTRLLVL.

This clonotype was detected a few times. The CDR3: CASSDRTVHSGANVLTF. The CDR3 DNA follows: TGTGCCAGCAGTGACCGGACGGTTCACTCTGGGGCCAACGTCCTGACTTTC. This chain links TRBV6-5 with TRBJ2-6, with D unresolved. Trimming left V 5 bases short and J 0 bases short, with 14 bases between. This CDR3 spans 17 amino acids. The germline CDR1 and CDR2 sequences are MNHEY and SVGAGI.

The V and J genes are TRBV7-6 and TRBJ2-1; D possibly uses TRBD1 or TRBD2 (6 bases each). Trimming cost V 1 base and J 2 bases, with 9 bases left between them. From germline, CDR1 is SGHVS and CDR2 FNYEAQ. This CDR3 has 15 amino acids. The CDR3 region is CASSLDGGAYNEQFF. As DNA, the CDR3 is TGTGCCAGCAGCTTAGACGGGGGCGCCTACAATGAGCAGTTCTTC.

This clonotype was found a few times. V usage is TRBV6-2 or TRBV6-3 and J usage is TRBJ2-7; D might be TRBD2 (5 bases). The V gene lost 2 bases and the J gene lost 3 bases, with 14 bases spanning the gap. The germline CDR1 and CDR2 sequences are MNHEY and SVGEGT. The CDR3 totals 15 residues. The chain's CDR3 is CASSYAAGEGYEQYV. The CDR3 nucleotides read TGTGCCAGCAGTTACGCCGCCGGGGAAGGCTACGAGCAGTACGTC.

The chain has TRBV27 and TRBJ1-5; D uncertain. Deletions cut 2 bases from V and 0 bases from J, with 8 bases between. Germline V gene lookup returns CDR1 MNHEY and CDR2 SMNVEV (reference sequence). This CDR3 spans 15 amino acids. CDR3: CASSLNYYSNQPQHF. CDR3 nucleotide sequence: TGTGCCAGCAGTTTAAACTATTATAGCAATCAGCCCCAGCATTTT.

The chain recombines TRBV28 with TRBJ1-6; maybe TRBD1 (5 bases). The CDR3 loop spans 14 amino acids. V was pared by 5 bases and J by 7 bases, with 12 bases between. Germline V lookup: CDR1 MDHEN, CDR2 SYDVKM. CDR3 residues: CASSPRTTNSPLHF. As DNA, the CDR3 is TGTGCCAGCAGTCCCAGGACAACCAATTCACCCCTCCACTTT.

In its sample, this clonotype was seen many times. The gene calls are TRBV7-9 and TRBJ2-5, with no clear D. Between the trimmed V and J ends, which lost 6 bases and 5 bases, there was a span of 4 bases. There are 10 residues in the CDR3. Looked up from germline, CDR1 is SEHNR and CDR2 is FQNEAQ (reference sequence). In DNA form, the CDR3 reads TGTGCCAGCAGTGGGGAGACCCAGTACTTC. This encodes CASSGETQYF.

This clonotype was picked up many times. The chain carries TRBV12-3 or TRBV12-4 and TRBJ2-5, with TRBD2 matching over 8 bases. After removal of 8 bases from V and 4 bases from J, the junction contained 12 bases not matched to a gene. The length of the CDR3 is 15 residues. Written as DNA, the CDR3 is TGTGCCAGCGTGGACGGGGTAGCGGGGTCAGAGACCCAGTACTTC. This codes for CASVDGVAGSETQYF.

CDR3 protein: CASSPWIRAEAFF. The CDR3, as DNA: TGTGCCAGCAGCCCATGGATTCGGGCTGAAGCTTTCTTT. The chain links TRBV7-2 to TRBJ1-1; D not certain. Germline assignment: CDR1 SGHTA and CDR2 FQGNSA. The ends were cut back, 5 bases at V and 6 bases at J, with 13 bases in the middle. The CDR3 is 13 amino acids.

This clonotype was recorded a few times. This chain links TRBV6-6 with TRBJ2-7, with TRBD2 matching 11 bases. CDR1 and CDR2 from the germline V gene are MNHNY and SVGAGI (reference sequence). The length of the CDR3 is 15 residues. J gave up 6 bases and V 2 bases, and 6 bases lay outside the gene matches. CDR3 amino acids: CASSYLSGGAGEQYF. The CDR3 DNA follows: TGTGCCAGCAGTTACCTTAGCGGGGGGGCCGGCGAGCAGTACTTC.

This clonotype was picked up many times. This chain links TRBV18 with TRBJ2-5; possibly TRBD1 for D (7 bases). The germline gives CDR1 KGHSH, CDR2 LQKENI. CDR3 length equals 15 residues. V shed 1 base and J shed 1 base, with 10 bases lying between them. The CDR3 DNA reads as TGTGCCAGCTCACCACTTCAGGGGGGCCAAGAGACCCAGTACTTC. Amino acid sequence: CASSPLQGGQETQYF.

The chain links TRBV7-9 to TRBJ1-2; TRBD1 matches 9 bases. Trimming at V came to 5 bases and at J to 7 bases, leaving 8 bases not matched to a gene. There are 14 residues in the CDR3. From germline, CDR1 is SEHNR and CDR2 FQNEAQ (reference sequence). CDR3 protein: CASSLSDRGGGYTF. The CDR3 region has the DNA TGTGCCAGCAGCCTCTCCGACAGGGGGGGTGGCTACACCTTC.

The chain joins TRBV20-1 to TRBJ2-1, with 11 bases that match TRBD2. With V trimmed by 1 base and J by 4 bases, 0 bases remained unmatched. Germline values: CDR1 DFQATT, CDR2 SNEGSKA (reference sequence). The CDR3 totals 14 residues. CDR3 loop: CSARASGGYNEQFF. CDR3 nucleotide sequence: TGCAGTGCTAGAGCTAGCGGGGGGTACAATGAGCAGTTCTTC.

This clonotype was recorded many times. This chain joins TRBV27 and TRBJ2-3; 9 bases map to TRBD2. There are 16 residues in the CDR3. J was trimmed by 2 bases and V by 3 bases; bases with no gene match: 6. Germline CDR1 MNHEY, CDR2 SMNVEV (reference sequence). CDR3 protein: CASSFGSGGFTDTQYF. DNA for the CDR3: TGTGCCAGCAGTTTTGGCAGCGGGGGGTTCACAGATACGCAGTATTTT.

This clonotype was recorded many times. The chain uses TRBV2 and TRBJ2-3; TRBD1 matches 7 bases. The CDR3 has 15 residues. CDR1 and CDR2 (germline): SNHLY, FYNNEI. The J segment lost 6 bases and the V segment lost 1 base, leaving 7 bases of the junction unmatched. CDR3 in DNA: TGTGCCAGCAGTGAAGACAGGGGTTATTCGGATACGCAGTATTTT. Residues: CASSEDRGYSDTQYF.

There are many counts of this clonotype. J is TRBJ2-2 and V is TRBV7-3, with 10 bases fitting TRBD2. Germline V gives CDR1 SGHTA, CDR2 FQGTGA. This CDR3 comprises 16 residues. The V and J ends lost 2 bases and 6 bases, in that order; junction bases with no gene match: 6. The CDR3 DNA sequence: TGTGCCAGCAGCTTAGTGTCGGGACTAGCGCCCGGGGAGCTGTTTTTT. Its translation: CASSLVSGLAPGELFF.

This clonotype occurred many times. The genes are TRBV29-1 and TRBJ2-3; a possible D gene is TRBD2 (5 bases). From germline, CDR1 is SQVTM and CDR2 ANQGSEA. The V and J ends lost 7 bases and 8 bases respectively, with 16 bases between them. The CDR3 is made up of 12 amino acids. CDR3 DNA: TGCAGCGCGCGGGCCTCCTCCGGTACGCAGTATTTT. It yields the protein CSARASSGTQYF.

V usage is TRBV12-5 and J usage is TRBJ2-1; the D gene could be TRBD1 or TRBD2 (5 bases each). This CDR3 contains 11 residues. Looked up from germline, CDR1 is LGHNT and CDR2 is FRNRAP. V lost 3 bases to trimming and J lost 13 bases, with 10 bases between them. The CDR3 sequence: CASGFVGDQFF. DNA of the CDR3: TGTGCTAGTGGTTTTGTGGGGGACCAGTTCTTC.

This clonotype was picked up many times. J is TRBJ1-5 and V is TRBV19, with D unresolved. CDR3 length equals 15 residues. Germline V CDR1 and CDR2: LNHDA, SQIVND (reference sequence). V shed 3 bases and J shed 7 bases, with 16 bases lying between them. For the CDR3, the DNA is TGTGCCAGTAGTATTTCGGGAGTGAGCGGGCAGCCCCAGCATTTT. It codes for CASSISGVSGQPQHF.

The sample holds a few counts of this clonotype. The chain uses TRBV11-1 and TRBJ2-5; D is undetermined. Germline V gene sequence: CDR1 SGHAT, CDR2 FQDESV (reference sequence). The CDR3 has 14 residues. V lost 7 bases, J lost 1 base, and 13 bases lay in between. CDR3 DNA: TGTGCCAGCACCCCTTCCCTCCTCCAAGAGACCCAGTACTTC. It specifies CASTPSLLQETQYF.

In its sample, this clonotype was seen a few times. This chain uses TRBV18 with TRBJ2-5, with 9 bases lining up with TRBD1. The CDR3 is 15 amino acids. The V segment lost 2 bases and the J segment 5 bases; nucleotides outside the gene matches: 6. Looked up from germline, CDR1 is KGHSH and CDR2 is LQKENI. The CDR3: CASSPTRDRAETQYF. In nucleotides, the CDR3 is TGTGCCAGCTCACCAACCCGGGACAGGGCGGAGACCCAGTACTTC.

This clonotype was seen a handful of times. The CDR3 here is CASSIPRTLNTEAFF. CDR3 DNA sequence: TGTGCCAGTAGTATCCCCCGGACACTGAACACTGAAGCTTTCTTT. The chain carries TRBV19 and TRBJ1-1; D perhaps matches TRBD1 (5 bases). The CDR3 has 15 residues. V shed 3 bases and J shed 0 bases, with 11 bases lying between them. Germline assignment: CDR1 LNHDA and CDR2 SQIVND (reference sequence). Complete variable domain (other parts from reference TRBV19 and TRBJ1-1): DGGITQSPKYLFRKEGQNVTLSCEQNLNHDAMYWYRQDPGQGLRLIYYSQIVNDFQKGDIAEGYSVSREKKESFPLTVTSAQKNPTAFYLCASSIPRTLNTEAFFGQGTRLTVV.

This clonotype has at least ten counts. The chain joins TRBV7-3 to TRBJ2-7; the match to TRBD1 covers 9 bases. This CDR3 has 15 amino acids. Per germline, CDR1 SGHTA and CDR2 FQGTGA. V was clipped by 5 bases and J by 1 base; unmatched bases: 6. In DNA form, the CDR3 reads TGTGCCAGCAGCCAATCCGGGACAGGGTCCTACGAGCAGTACTTC. It specifies CASSQSGTGSYEQYF.

A remark on this clonotype: A clone one base away is much larger, so this may be a read error. The V and J genes are TRBV28 and TRBJ1-6, with 8 bases that match TRBD1. The CDR3 runs 16 residues. Germline V gene sequence: CDR1 MDHEN, CDR2 SYDVKM. Here the CDR3 DNA reads TGTGCCATCAGTTGGACAGGGAGCTCCTATAATTCACCCCTCCACTTT. Protein: CAISWTGSSYNSPLHF. Drawing the rest from reference TRBV28 and TRBJ1-6, the complete variable domain is DVKVTQSSRYLVKRTGEKVFLECVQDMDHENMFWYRQDPGLGLRLIYFSYDVKMKEKGDIPEGYSVSREKKERFSLILESASTNQTSMYLCAISWTGSSYNSPLHFGNGTRLTVT.

This clonotype has more than one count but fewer than ten. The chain recombines TRBV10-2 with TRBJ1-6; 7 positions agree with TRBD1. The junction had 2 bases not matched to a gene; V was cut back by 6 bases and J by 0 bases. The CDR3 loop spans 15 amino acids. The germline CDR1 and CDR2 sequences are WSHSY and SAAADI. Here the CDR3 reads CASRGQDSYNSPLHF. Here the CDR3 DNA reads TGCGCCAGCAGAGGACAGGACTCCTATAATTCACCCCTCCACTTT.

This clonotype was seen at least ten times. The genes are TRBV11-1 and TRBJ1-1; D remains ambiguous. V lost 5 bases and J lost 6, with 10 bases in between. The CDR3 contains 12 residues. Germline V lookup: CDR1 SGHAT, CDR2 FQDESV (reference sequence). DNA of the CDR3: TGTGCCAGCAGCCTGAGACGGGCTGAAGCTTTCTTT. Protein: CASSLRRAEAFF.

This clonotype was detected many times. The chain has TRBV20-1 and TRBJ1-2; the D gene is possibly TRBD1 (5 bases). The germline V gene has CDR1 DFQATT and CDR2 SNEGSKA (reference sequence). The CDR3 totals 14 residues. V shed 6 bases and J shed 4 bases, with 18 bases lying between them. The CDR3 is CSATSEQVSYGYTF. The CDR3 region has the DNA TGCAGTGCCACCTCGGAACAGGTTTCCTATGGCTACACCTTC.

The rearrangement uses TRBV28 and TRBJ2-3, with D tentatively TRBD1 (6 bases). This CDR3 spans 14 amino acids. Germline V gene data show CDR1 as MDHEN and CDR2 as SYDVKM. Between the trimmed V and J ends, which lost 5 bases and 1 base, there was a span of 10 bases. Here the CDR3 DNA reads TGTGCCAGCAGTCCCCCAGGGGGCACAGATACGCAGTATTTT. Its protein product is CASSPPGGTDTQYF.

This clonotype appeared many times. The chain joins TRBV6-6 to TRBJ2-6; the D gene is possibly TRBD2 (5 bases). Germline V lookup: CDR1 MNHNY, CDR2 SVGAGI (reference sequence). The CDR3 loop spans 15 amino acids. V gave up 4 bases and J gave up 0 bases, with 7 bases separating them. The CDR3 sequence: CASSLGSSGANVLTF. The CDR3 DNA follows: TGTGCCAGCAGTTTGGGGAGCTCTGGGGCCAACGTCCTGACTTTC.